The 17 T cell receptor beta chains below were found in one sample sequenced in a study of blood T cell repertoires in COVID-19. Profiled with immunoSEQ multiplex PCR; TCRdb holds only in-frame clones, not every one. Here the sample spans 90,000 to 120,000 clones, around 80% being singletons. Sequencing was carried out using peripheral blood. Receptors were obtained from a man aged 70 or older with active or convalescent COVID-19.

This clone was detected a few times. The V call is TRBV7-9, the J call TRBJ2-1; weak D call: TRBD1 (6 bases). Germline V gene lookup returns CDR1 SEHNR and CDR2 FQNEAQ (reference sequence). CDR3 length equals 17 residues. The ends were cut back, 4 bases at V and 7 bases at J, with 23 bases in the middle. CDR3 loop: CASSSQVGDIEGNEQFF. In DNA, the CDR3 is TGTGCCAGCAGCTCCCAAGTGGGGGACATCGAGGGTAATGAGCAGTTCTTC. Full variable domain (remainder filled in from reference TRBV7-9 and TRBJ2-1): DTGVSQNPRHKITKRGQNVTFRCDPISEHNRLYWYRQTLGQGPEFLTYFQNEAQLEKSRLLSDRFSAERPKGSFSTLEIQRTEQGDSAMYLCASSSQVGDIEGNEQFFGPGTRLTVL.

This CDR3 is CASMAVNQETQYF. Here the CDR3 DNA reads TGTGCCAGCATGGCGGTGAACCAAGAGACCCAGTACTTC. This rearrangement joins TRBV12-3 or TRBV12-4 to TRBJ2-5, with no clear D. The CDR3 totals 13 residues. The V and J ends lost 7 bases and 0 bases respectively, with 9 bases between them.

In its sample, this clone was seen once. V usage is TRBV10-1 and J usage is TRBJ1-1; TRBD1 matches at 7 bases. The germline V gene encodes CDR1 WNHNN and CDR2 SYGVQD (reference sequence). The CDR3 has 14 residues. The V and J ends lost 3 bases and 4 bases, in that order; junction bases with no gene match: 5. The CDR3 here is CASSERPGGTEAFF. The CDR3 DNA is TGCGCCAGCAGTGAACGACCAGGGGGCACTGAAGCTTTCTTT.

This chain uses TRBV3-1 (or the pseudogene TRBV3-2) with TRBJ2-1; 7 bases map to TRBD2. Germline V gene data show CDR1 as LGHDT and CDR2 as YNNKEL (reference sequence). The J segment lost 6 bases and the V segment lost 1 base, leaving 6 bases of the junction unmatched. The CDR3 is made up of 15 amino acids. The chain's CDR3 is CASSQAGGGGNEQFF. The CDR3 nucleotides read TGTGCCAGCAGCCAAGCGGGCGGGGGAGGCAATGAGCAGTTCTTC.

The chain recombines TRBV5-1 with TRBJ2-7; 9 nucleotides agree with TRBD2. Germline assignment: CDR1 SGHRS and CDR2 YFSETQ. This CDR3 is built from 15 residues. Trimming at V came to 0 bases and at J to 2 bases, leaving 3 bases not matched to a gene. CDR3 in amino acids: CASSLVSGRAYEQYF. The CDR3 coding sequence is TGCGCCAGCAGCTTGGTTAGCGGGAGAGCCTACGAGCAGTACTTC. The complete variable domain, with remaining parts taken from reference TRBV5-1 and TRBJ2-7, reads KAGVTQTPRYLIKTRGQQVTLSCSPISGHRSVSWYQQTPGQGLQFLFEYFSETQRNKGNFPGRFSGRQFSNSRSEMNVSTLELGDSALYLCASSLVSGRAYEQYFGPGTRLTVT.

This chain uses TRBV6-5 with TRBJ2-1; D may be TRBD1 (5 bases). The CDR3 length is 14 residues. V was trimmed by 2 bases and J by 5 bases, leaving 10 bases between them. Germline CDR1 and CDR2: MNHEY and SVGAGI. The CDR3 DNA sequence: TGTGCCAGCAGTTACGAGCCAGGGCACAATGAGCAGTTCTTC. Translating it yields CASSYEPGHNEQFF.

This chain uses TRBV5-4 with TRBJ1-4, with 7 nucleotides matching TRBD1. The germline gives CDR1 SGHNT, CDR2 YYREEE (reference sequence). The length of the CDR3 is 15 residues. J was trimmed by 7 bases and V by 4 bases; bases with no gene match: 10. The CDR3 region is CASSTKQGSGEKLFF. The CDR3 bases are TGTGCCAGCAGCACGAAACAGGGGTCGGGTGAAAAACTGTTTTTT.

The chain carries TRBV24-1 and TRBJ2-7; D is ambiguous. V lost 3 bases and J 7 bases, leaving 12 bases between the germline ends. This CDR3 comprises 13 residues. In germline, CDR1 is KGHDR, CDR2 SFDVKD. CDR3 loop: CATSDPARGEQYF. Written as DNA, the CDR3 is TGTGCCACCAGTGATCCCGCCCGCGGAGAGCAGTACTTC.

This rearrangement joins TRBV7-3 to TRBJ1-1, with D possibly matching TRBD1 (6 bases). Trimming left V 4 bases short and J 5 bases short, with 23 bases between. In germline, CDR1 is SGHTA, CDR2 FQGTGA. This CDR3 is 17 amino acids long. In DNA, the CDR3 is TGTGCCAGCAGCTCGTCTGTCAGGGGATCGGGGTTGACTGAAGCTTTCTTT. Residues: CASSSSVRGSGLTEAFF.

The J gene is TRBJ1-2, the V gene TRBV29-1; the match to TRBD1 covers 7 bases. Germline V gene data show CDR1 as SQVTM and CDR2 as ANQGSEA. Trimming cost V 6 bases and J 8 bases; bases outside gene matches: 12. This CDR3 spans 13 amino acids. The CDR3 DNA sequence: TGCAGCGTCCACGACAGGGACAAAGTGGGCTACACCTTC. This gives the protein CSVHDRDKVGYTF.

The rearrangement joins TRBV28 to TRBJ2-1; D unresolved. Germline assignment: CDR1 MDHEN and CDR2 SYDVKM. Deletions cut 5 bases from V and 1 base from J, with 3 bases between. This CDR3 has 12 residues. CDR3 sequence (DNA): TGTGCCAGCAGTGCGTCCTACAATGAGCAGTTCTTC. This sequence encodes CASSASYNEQFF.

The chain recombines TRBV6-5 with TRBJ1-1; 10 bases match TRBD1. Germline trimming cut 8 bases from V and 7 bases from J; bases unmatched to any gene: 7. The CDR3 is 13 amino acids. The germline V gene has CDR1 MNHEY and CDR2 SVGAGI. In DNA form, the CDR3 reads TGTGCCAGCGTCCGACAGGGGGCGGTTGAAGCTTTCTTT. Its protein product is CASVRQGAVEAFF.

This clone has more than one count but fewer than ten. The CDR3 loop is CASSPKGGFNEQFF. CDR3 nucleotide sequence: TGTGCCAGCAGCCCGAAGGGGGGGTTCAATGAGCAGTTCTTC. The chain employs TRBV9 and TRBJ2-1, with D maybe TRBD2 (7 bases). The V gene lost 4 bases and the J gene lost 6 bases, with 14 bases spanning the gap. The CDR3 runs 14 residues. Germline V CDR1 and CDR2: SGDLS, YYNGEE.

This clone was counted only a few times. The rearrangement uses TRBV7-2 and TRBJ1-3, with TRBD1 matching over 9 bases. Losses at the gene ends were 4 bases for V and 3 bases for J; bases not matched to a gene: 4. Germline lookup yields CDR1 SGHTA and CDR2 FQGNSA. This CDR3 is built from 15 residues. CDR3 protein: CASSSQGAGGNTIYF. CDR3 bases: TGTGCCAGCAGCTCACAGGGGGCTGGTGGAAACACCATATATTTT.

The V call is TRBV29-1, the J call TRBJ1-2; D gene ambiguous. CDR1 SQVTM and CDR2 ANQGSEA come from the germline V gene. V lost 8 bases, J lost 4 bases, and 26 bases lay in between. The CDR3 has 16 amino acids. The CDR3 region is CSSYGRTHRGGYGYTF. For the CDR3, the DNA is TGCAGCTCCTACGGGAGGACGCATCGGGGAGGCTATGGCTACACCTTC.

The chain couples TRBV9 to TRBJ2-1; 7 bases match TRBD2. V lost 0 bases and J lost 5; bases outside the gene matches: 14. The CDR3 runs 18 residues. Germline V gene lookup returns CDR1 SGDLS and CDR2 YYNGEE. The CDR3 sequence is CASSVATSGPSGNNEQFF. CDR3 coding DNA: TGTGCCAGCAGCGTAGCTACTTCCGGGCCGAGCGGGAACAATGAGCAGTTCTTC. Combining the CDR3 with reference TRBV9 and TRBJ2-1 gives the whole variable domain DSGVTQTPKHLITATGQRVTLRCSPRSGDLSVYWYQQSLDQGLQFLIQYYNGEERAKGNILERFSAQQFPDLHSELNLSSLELGDSALYFCASSVATSGPSGNNEQFFGPGTRLTVL.

V usage is TRBV27 and J usage is TRBJ1-2, with 12 positions matching TRBD1. Per the germline V gene, CDR1 is MNHEY and CDR2 is SMNVEV (reference sequence). The CDR3 length is 15 residues. The ends lost 2 bases at V and 5 bases at J; junction bases unmatched: 3. For the CDR3, the DNA is TGTGCCAGCAGTTTAAGGGACAGGGGGCAATATGGCTACACCTTC. Translating gives CASSLRDRGQYGYTF.